This T cell receptor (beta chain) was identified during a study of PD-L1 blockade in urothelial cancer. Noted time point: peripheral blood 6 weeks after treatment start. Profiling relied on immunoSEQ multiplex PCR, and the TCRdb table lists in-frame clones only, not all of them. The repertoire holds 40,000 or so clones, with 86% as singletons. The V gene lost 5 bases and the J gene lost 0 bases, with 13 bases spanning the gap. Germline values: CDR1 SGHTA, CDR2 FQGNSA. The CDR3 is made up of 15 amino acids. The specimen was PBMCs, collected around atezolizumab (anti-PD-L1) treatment. The TCR sequence derives from a man aged 55 to 70 with urothelial cancer. The V and J genes are TRBV7-2 and TRBJ1-2; the D is unclear. The CDR3 sequence: CASSLKGGSNYGYTF. Written as DNA, the CDR3 is TGTGCCAGCAGCCTAAAGGGAGGCTCTAACTATGGCTACACCTTC.